The clone carrying this T cell receptor (beta chain) was counted a few times. TCRdb keeps only in-frame clones here, not all; method: immunoSEQ multiplex PCR. The repertoire holds about 300,000 clones, with around 89% as singletons. Trimming cost V 6 bases and J 2 bases; bases outside gene matches: 5. This CDR3 has 16 amino acids. Germline V lookup: CDR1 LGHDT, CDR2 YNNKEL (reference sequence). These data are taken from a study of blood T cell repertoires in COVID-19. The material sequenced was peripheral blood. This receptor was taken from a man in his forties or fifties with acute or convalescent COVID-19. The J gene is TRBJ2-7, the V gene TRBV3-1 (or the pseudogene TRBV3-2); 15 nucleotides agree with TRBD2. This CDR3 is CASRPGLAGGTYEQYF. CDR3 coding DNA: TGTGCCAGCAGACCTGGACTAGCGGGGGGGACCTACGAGCAGTACTTC.